The present TCR beta chain was sequenced within a study of molecular identifiers for immune sequencing clone quantification. Study context: Replicate experiments took RNA from 20,000 or 100,000 naive CD8 cells, divided it five ways and sequenced four.

TCRdb analysed the PCR reads with MiXCR anew, one entry per CDR3 protein. The sample has more than 450,000 distinct CDR3 sequences; about a fifth are singletons. Study-wide findings and caveats: Same-barcode identical TCR molecules could make highly expanded clones look smaller than they are. Jurkat TCR RNA from one cell was spiked into about 1 million naive cells, and it was reportedly detectable there. Over 99% of effector molecules, but under 1% in naive cells, were held by clones with more than 20 RNA copies.

With respect to this clonotype: Its target is unknown.

CDR3 length: 13 amino acids. Trimming shortened V by 7 bases and J by 7 bases, and 16 bases separated the two germline ends. Germline V CDR1 and CDR2: DFQATT, SNEGSKA (reference sequence). This TCR came from a human donor in good health. Some libraries in this study had Jurkat cell RNA spiked in. The rearrangement joins TRBV20-1 to TRBJ1-4; the D gene is possibly TRBD1 (5 bases). The sample was naive CD8+ T cells from blood, with Jurkat cell RNA spiked in. Sample subset: FACS-sorted CD8+CD4-CCR7+CD45RA+ naive T cells. CDR3 nucleotides: TGCAGTGTTCCGACGGGGGGAGGTGAAAAACTGTTTTTT. It is translated as CSVPTGGGEKLFF.